The clone carrying this TCR beta chain was seen only once. The authors' processing: It was from reference gene primer amplification that nucleated cell counts were estimated. The method was immunoSEQ multiplex PCR; TCRdb's version includes in-frame clones alone and lacks a portion of them. V, J and clone size were drawn from that table, and D and trimming were deduced from the DNA. The data hold about 150,000 clones, with 80% to 90% observed a single time. This sample stems from a study of blood T cell repertoires in COVID-19. Overall study context: PBMCs, B-cell-depleted T cells, or T cells were the source of the cDNA or gDNA that made up the material.

Germline CDR1 MNHEY, CDR2 SVGAGI. The V gene lost 2 bases and the J gene lost 4 bases, with 17 bases spanning the gap. The CDR3 spans 16 residues. The TCR originated in a man older than 75 with acute or convalescent COVID-19. Sequenced sample: peripheral blood. This chain joins TRBV6-5 and TRBJ1-1; no definite D call. The CDR3: CASSYGRGSLGTEAFF. DNA for the CDR3: TGTGCCAGCAGTTACGGCCGGGGTTCTTTGGGCACTGAAGCTTTCTTT.